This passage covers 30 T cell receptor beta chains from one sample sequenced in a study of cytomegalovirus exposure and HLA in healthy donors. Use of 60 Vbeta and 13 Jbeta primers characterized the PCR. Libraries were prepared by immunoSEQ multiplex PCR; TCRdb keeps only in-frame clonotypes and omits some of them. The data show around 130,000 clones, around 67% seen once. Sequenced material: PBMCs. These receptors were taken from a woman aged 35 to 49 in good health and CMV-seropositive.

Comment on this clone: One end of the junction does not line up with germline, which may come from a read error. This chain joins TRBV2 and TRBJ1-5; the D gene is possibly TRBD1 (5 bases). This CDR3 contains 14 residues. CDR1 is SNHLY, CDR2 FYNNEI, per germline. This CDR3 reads CASREGQGGQPQHF. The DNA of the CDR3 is TGTGCCAGCAGGGAAGGGCAGGGCGGTCAGCCCCAGCATTTT.

CDR3 residues: CASSLAAGGPGEQYF. The CDR3 bases are TGCGCCAGCAGCTTGGCGGCAGGGGGCCCAGGGGAGCAGTACTTC. V is TRBV5-1 and J is TRBJ2-7; 8 bases are a match to TRBD1. With V trimmed by 0 bases and J by 7 bases, 9 bases remained unmatched. CDR1 and CDR2 from the germline V gene are SGHRS and YFSETQ. This CDR3 comprises 15 residues.

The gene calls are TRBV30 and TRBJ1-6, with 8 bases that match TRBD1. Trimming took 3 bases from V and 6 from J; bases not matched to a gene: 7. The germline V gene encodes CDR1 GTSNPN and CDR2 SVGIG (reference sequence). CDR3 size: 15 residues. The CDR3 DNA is TGTGCCTGGAGGGGGTGGACAGGGAGTAATTCACCCCTCCACTTT. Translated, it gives CAWRGWTGSNSPLHF.

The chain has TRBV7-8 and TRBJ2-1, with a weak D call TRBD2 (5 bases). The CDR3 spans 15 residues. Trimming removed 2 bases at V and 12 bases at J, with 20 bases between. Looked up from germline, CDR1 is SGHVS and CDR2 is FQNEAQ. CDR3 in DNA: TGTGCCAGCAGCTTAATTTCCGGGAACGCGGGCCCGCAGTTCTTC. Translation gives CASSLISGNAGPQFF.

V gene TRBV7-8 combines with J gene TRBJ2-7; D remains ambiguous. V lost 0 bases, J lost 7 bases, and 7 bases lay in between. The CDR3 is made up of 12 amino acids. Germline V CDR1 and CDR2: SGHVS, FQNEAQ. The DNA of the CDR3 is TGTGCCAGCAGCTTAGCCCGGTTAGAGCAGTACTTC. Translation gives CASSLARLEQYF.

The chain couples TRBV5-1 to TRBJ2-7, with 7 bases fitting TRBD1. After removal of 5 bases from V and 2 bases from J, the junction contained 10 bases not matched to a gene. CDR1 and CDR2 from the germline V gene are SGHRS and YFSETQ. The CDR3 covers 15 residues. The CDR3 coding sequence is TGCGCCAGCAGTCGTGAGGGGGCGGATACCTACGAGCAGTACTTC. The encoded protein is CASSREGADTYEQYF.

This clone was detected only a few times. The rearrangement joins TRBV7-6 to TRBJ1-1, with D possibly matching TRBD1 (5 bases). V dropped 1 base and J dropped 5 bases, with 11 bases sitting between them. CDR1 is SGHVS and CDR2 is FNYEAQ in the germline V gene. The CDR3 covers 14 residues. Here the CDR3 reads CASSLVGGGTEAFF. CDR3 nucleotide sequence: TGTGCCAGCAGCTTAGTCGGGGGAGGGACTGAAGCTTTCTTT.

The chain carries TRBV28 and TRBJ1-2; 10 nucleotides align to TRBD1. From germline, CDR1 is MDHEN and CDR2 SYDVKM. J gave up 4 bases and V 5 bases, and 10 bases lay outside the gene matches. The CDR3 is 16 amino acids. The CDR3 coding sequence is TGTGCCAGCAGTGGCCGGGACAGGGGCCCAGGCTATGGCTACACCTTC. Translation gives CASSGRDRGPGYGYTF.

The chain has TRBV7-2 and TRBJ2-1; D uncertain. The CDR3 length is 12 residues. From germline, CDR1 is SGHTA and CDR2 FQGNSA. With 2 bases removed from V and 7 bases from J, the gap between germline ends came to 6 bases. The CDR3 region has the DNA TGTGCCAGCAGCTTACCGTATAATGAGCAGTTCTTC. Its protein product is CASSLPYNEQFF.

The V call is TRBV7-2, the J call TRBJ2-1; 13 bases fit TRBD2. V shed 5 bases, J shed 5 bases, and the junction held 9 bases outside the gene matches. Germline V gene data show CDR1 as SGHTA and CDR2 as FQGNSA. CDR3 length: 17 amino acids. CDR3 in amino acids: CASSLTSGGTPNNEQFF. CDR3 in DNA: TGTGCCAGCAGCCTGACTAGCGGGGGGACTCCAAACAATGAGCAGTTCTTC.

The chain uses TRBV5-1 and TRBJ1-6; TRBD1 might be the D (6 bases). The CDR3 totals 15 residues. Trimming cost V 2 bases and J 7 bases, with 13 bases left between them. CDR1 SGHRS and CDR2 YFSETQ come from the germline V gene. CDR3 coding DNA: TGCGCCAGCAGCTTTGAACAGGGAGGGAATTCACCCCTCCACTTT. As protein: CASSFEQGGNSPLHF.

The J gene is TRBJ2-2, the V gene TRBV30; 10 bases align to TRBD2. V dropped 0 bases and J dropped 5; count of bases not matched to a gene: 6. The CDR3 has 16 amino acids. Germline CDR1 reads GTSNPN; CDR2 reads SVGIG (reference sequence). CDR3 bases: TGTGCCTGGAGTGTTCGGCTAGCGGGAGAGACCGGGGAGCTGTTTTTT. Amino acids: CAWSVRLAGETGELFF.

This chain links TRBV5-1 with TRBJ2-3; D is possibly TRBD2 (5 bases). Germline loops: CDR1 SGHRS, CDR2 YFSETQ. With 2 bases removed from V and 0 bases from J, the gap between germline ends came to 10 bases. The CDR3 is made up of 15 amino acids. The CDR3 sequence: CASSLMGGSTDTQYF. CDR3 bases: TGCGCCAGCAGCTTAATGGGCGGGAGCACAGATACGCAGTATTTT.

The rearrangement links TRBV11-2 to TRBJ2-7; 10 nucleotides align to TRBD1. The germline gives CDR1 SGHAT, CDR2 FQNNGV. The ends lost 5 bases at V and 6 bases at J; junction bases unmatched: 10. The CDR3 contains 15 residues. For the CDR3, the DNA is TGTGCCAGCAGCGGACACGGGACAGGGGTTGCCGAGCAGTACTTC. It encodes CASSGHGTGVAEQYF.

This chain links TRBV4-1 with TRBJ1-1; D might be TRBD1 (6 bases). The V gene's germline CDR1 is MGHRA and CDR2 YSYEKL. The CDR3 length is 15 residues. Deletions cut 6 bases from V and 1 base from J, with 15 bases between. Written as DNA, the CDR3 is TGCGCCAGCAGGGACGGAGTCAGGGGGAACACTGAAGCTTTCTTT. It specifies CASRDGVRGNTEAFF.

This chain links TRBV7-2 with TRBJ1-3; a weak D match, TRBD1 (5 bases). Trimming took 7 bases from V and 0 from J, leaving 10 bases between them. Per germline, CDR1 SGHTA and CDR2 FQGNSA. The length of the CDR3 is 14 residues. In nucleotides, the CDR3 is TGTGCCAGCAACGCACAGGTCTCTGGAAACACCATATATTTT. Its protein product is CASNAQVSGNTIYF.

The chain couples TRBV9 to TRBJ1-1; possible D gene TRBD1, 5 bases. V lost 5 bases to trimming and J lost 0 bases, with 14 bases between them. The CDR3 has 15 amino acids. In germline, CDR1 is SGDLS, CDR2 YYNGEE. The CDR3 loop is CASRGGLSMNTEAFF. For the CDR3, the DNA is TGTGCCAGCAGGGGGGGACTGTCGATGAACACTGAAGCTTTCTTT.

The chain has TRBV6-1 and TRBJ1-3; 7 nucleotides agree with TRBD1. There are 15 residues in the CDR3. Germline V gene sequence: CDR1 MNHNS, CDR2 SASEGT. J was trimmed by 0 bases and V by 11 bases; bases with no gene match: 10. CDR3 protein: CAGSRDRHSGNTIYF. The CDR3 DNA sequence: TGTGCCGGATCCCGGGACAGACACTCTGGAAACACCATATATTTT.

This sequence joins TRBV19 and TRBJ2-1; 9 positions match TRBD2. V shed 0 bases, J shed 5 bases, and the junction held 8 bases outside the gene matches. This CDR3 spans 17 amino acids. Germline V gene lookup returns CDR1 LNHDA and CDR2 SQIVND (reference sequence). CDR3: CASSIDRELAGNNEQFF. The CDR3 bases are TGTGCCAGTAGTATAGATCGAGAGCTAGCGGGAAACAATGAGCAGTTCTTC.

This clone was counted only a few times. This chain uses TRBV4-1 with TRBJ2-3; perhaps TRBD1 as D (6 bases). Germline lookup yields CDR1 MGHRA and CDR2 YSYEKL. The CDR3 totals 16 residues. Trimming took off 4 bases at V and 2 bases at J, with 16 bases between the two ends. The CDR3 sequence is CASSLDQRGNTDTQYF. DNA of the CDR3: TGCGCCAGCAGCCTCGACCAGAGGGGGAACACAGATACGCAGTATTTT.

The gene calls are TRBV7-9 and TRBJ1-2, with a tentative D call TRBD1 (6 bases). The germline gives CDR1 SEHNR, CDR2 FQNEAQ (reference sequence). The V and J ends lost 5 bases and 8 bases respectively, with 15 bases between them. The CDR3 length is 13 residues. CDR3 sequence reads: CASSATGSGGYTF. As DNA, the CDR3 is TGTGCCAGCAGCGCCACAGGGTCGGGGGGCTACACCTTC.

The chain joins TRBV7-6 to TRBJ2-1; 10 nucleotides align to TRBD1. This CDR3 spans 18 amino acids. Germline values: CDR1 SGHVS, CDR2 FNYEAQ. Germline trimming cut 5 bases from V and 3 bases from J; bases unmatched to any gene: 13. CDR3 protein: CASSPRPRGTGDYNEQFF. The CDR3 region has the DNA TGTGCCAGCAGCCCCCGCCCCCGGGGGACAGGGGACTACAATGAGCAGTTCTTC.

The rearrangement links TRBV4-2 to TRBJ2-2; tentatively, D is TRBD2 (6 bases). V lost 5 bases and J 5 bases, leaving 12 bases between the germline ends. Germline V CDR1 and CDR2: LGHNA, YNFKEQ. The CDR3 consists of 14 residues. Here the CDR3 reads CASSGREDTGELFF. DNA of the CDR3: TGTGCCAGCAGCGGAAGGGAGGATACCGGGGAGCTGTTTTTT.

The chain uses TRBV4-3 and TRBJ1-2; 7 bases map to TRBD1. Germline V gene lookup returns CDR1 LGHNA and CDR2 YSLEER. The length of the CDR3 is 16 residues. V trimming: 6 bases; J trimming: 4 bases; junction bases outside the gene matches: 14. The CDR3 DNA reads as TGCGCCAGCAGACCCGGGGAGACAGGGACGGGCTATGGCTACACCTTC. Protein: CASRPGETGTGYGYTF.

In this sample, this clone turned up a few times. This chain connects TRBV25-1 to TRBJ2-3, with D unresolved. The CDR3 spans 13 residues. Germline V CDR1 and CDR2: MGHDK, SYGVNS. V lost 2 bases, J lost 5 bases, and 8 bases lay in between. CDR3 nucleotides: TGTGCCAGCAGTGAACCCTCGAGAGATACGCAGTATTTT. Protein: CASSEPSRDTQYF.

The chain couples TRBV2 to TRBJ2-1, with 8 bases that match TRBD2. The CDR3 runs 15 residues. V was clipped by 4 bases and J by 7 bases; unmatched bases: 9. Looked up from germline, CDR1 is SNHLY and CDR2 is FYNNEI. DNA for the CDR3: TGTGCCAGCAGTGGGTCCAGCGGGGGAAGAAATGAGCAGTTCTTC. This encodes CASSGSSGGRNEQFF.

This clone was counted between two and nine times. CDR3 DNA sequence: TGTGCCTGGAGTAAGGGAAGGGACTGGGATGAAAAACTGTTTTTT. This codes for CAWSKGRDWDEKLFF. The rearrangement uses TRBV30 and TRBJ1-4; tentatively, D is TRBD1 (5 bases). This CDR3 is built from 15 residues. Trimming cost V 2 bases and J 6 bases, with 16 bases left between them. From germline, CDR1 is GTSNPN and CDR2 SVGIG (reference sequence).

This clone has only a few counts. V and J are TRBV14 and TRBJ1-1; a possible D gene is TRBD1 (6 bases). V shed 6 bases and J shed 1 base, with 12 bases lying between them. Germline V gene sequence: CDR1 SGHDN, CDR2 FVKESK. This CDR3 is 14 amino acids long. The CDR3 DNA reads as TGTGCCAGCAGTCTACAGGGTCGGAACACTGAAGCTTTCTTT. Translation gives CASSLQGRNTEAFF.

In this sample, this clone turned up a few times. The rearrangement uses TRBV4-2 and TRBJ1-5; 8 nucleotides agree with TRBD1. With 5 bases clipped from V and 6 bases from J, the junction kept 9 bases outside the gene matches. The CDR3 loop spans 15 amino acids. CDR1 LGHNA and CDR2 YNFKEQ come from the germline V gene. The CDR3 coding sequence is TGTGCCAGCAGCTCGGGTGACAGGGGCGGTCAGCCCCAGCATTTT. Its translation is CASSSGDRGGQPQHF.

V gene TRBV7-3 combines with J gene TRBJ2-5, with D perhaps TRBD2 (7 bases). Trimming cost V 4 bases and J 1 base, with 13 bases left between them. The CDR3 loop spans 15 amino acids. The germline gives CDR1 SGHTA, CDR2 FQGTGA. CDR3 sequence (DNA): TGTGCCAGCAGCTCCCTGGGGGGGGCCCAAGAGACCCAGTACTTC. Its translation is CASSSLGGAQETQYF.